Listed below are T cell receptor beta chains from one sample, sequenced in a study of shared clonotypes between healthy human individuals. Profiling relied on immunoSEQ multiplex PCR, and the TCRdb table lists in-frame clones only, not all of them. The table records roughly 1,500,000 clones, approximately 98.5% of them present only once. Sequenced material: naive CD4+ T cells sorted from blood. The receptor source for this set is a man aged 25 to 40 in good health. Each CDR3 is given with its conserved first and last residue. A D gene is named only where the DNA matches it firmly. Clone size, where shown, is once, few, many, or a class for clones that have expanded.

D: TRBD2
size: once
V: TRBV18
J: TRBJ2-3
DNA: TGTGCCAGCTCACCTATAGCGGGAGGGAGCACAGATACGCAGTATTTT
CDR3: CASSPIAGGSTDTQYF

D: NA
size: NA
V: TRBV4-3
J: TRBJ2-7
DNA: TGCGCCAGCAGCCTCACCACCCGGGGGGAGCAGTACTTC
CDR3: CASSLTTRGEQYF

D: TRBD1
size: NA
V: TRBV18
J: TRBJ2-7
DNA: TGTGCCAGCTCACCACGCGACAGGGGTTACGAGCAGTACTTC
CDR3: CASSPRDRGYEQYF

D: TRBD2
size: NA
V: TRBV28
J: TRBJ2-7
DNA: TGTGCCAGCAGTCGGCAGCGGAGGGGACTATACGAGCAGTACTTC
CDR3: CASSRQRRGLYEQYF

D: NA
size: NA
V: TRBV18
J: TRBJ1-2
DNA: TGTGCCAGCTCACCACCGGTAAACTATGGCTACACCTTC
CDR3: CASSPPVNYGYTF

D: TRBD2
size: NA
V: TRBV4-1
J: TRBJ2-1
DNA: TGCGCCAGCAGCCAACCTCCGCCCGGGGGGGACGAGCAGTTCTTC
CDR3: CASSQPPPGGDEQFF

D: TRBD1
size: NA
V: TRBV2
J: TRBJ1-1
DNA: TGTGCCAGCAGTGATCCGGGACAGATGAACACTGAAGCTTTCTTT
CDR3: CASSDPGQMNTEAFF

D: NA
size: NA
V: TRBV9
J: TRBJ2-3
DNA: TGTGCCAGCAGCGAGGCGGAGGGGAGCACAGATACGCAGTATTTT
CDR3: CASSEAEGSTDTQYF

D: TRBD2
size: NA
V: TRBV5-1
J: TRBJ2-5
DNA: TGCGCCAGCAGCTTGGGACTAGCGACCCAAGAGACCCAGTACTTC
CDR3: CASSLGLATQETQYF

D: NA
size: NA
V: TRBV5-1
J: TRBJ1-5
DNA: TGCGCCAGCAGCTTGGACAGCCGGAGCAATCAGCCCCAGCATTTT
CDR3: CASSLDSRSNQPQHF

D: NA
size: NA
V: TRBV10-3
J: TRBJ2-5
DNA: TGTGCCATCAGTGGAAGAGATCAAGAGACCCAGTACTTC
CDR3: CAISGRDQETQYF

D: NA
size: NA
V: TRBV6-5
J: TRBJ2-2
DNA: TGTGCCAGCAGTTACAGGGGAAACACCGGGGAGCTGTTTTTT
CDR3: CASSYRGNTGELFF

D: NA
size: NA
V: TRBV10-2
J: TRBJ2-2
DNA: TGCGCCAGCAGTGAAGATACCATAAACACCGGGGAGCTGTTTTTT
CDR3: CASSEDTINTGELFF

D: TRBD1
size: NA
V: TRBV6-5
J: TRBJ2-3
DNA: TGTGCCAGCAGTTCCCGGACAGGCTATAGCACAGATACGCAGTATTTT
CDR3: CASSSRTGYSTDTQYF

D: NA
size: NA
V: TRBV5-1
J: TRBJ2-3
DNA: TGCGCCAGCAGCCCAATAACAGGGACAGATACGCAGTATTTT
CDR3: CASSPITGTDTQYF

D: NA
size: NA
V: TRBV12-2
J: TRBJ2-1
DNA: TGTGCAAGTCGGAGCAGTAAGCAGGAAACTAGCGGGAGGATTTTCGGGGAGCAGTTCTTC
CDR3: CASRSSKQETSGRIFGEQFF

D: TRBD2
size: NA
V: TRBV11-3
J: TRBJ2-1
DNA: TGTGCCAGCAGCTCCGGGACTAGTACGTACAATGAGCAGTTCTTC
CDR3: CASSSGTSTYNEQFF

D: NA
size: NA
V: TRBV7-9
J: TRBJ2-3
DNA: TGTGCCAGCAGCTTAGCTTCCACTCTGGTAGATACGCAGTATTTT
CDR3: CASSLASTLVDTQYF

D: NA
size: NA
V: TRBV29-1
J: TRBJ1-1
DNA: TGCAGCGTCCTGGGGCGGCTGAACACTGAAGCTTTCTTT
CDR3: CSVLGRLNTEAFF

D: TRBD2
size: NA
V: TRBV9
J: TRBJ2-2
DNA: TGTGCCAGCAGCGTAGCGGGCCTAGCGGGAAACACCGGGGAGCTGTTTTTT
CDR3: CASSVAGLAGNTGELFF

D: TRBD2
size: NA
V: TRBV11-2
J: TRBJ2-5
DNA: TGTGCCAGCAGCTTAGGGGGACTAGCGGGTCAAGAGACCCAGTACTTC
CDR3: CASSLGGLAGQETQYF

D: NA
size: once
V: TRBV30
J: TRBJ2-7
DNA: TGTGCCTGGAGTGTACAGGAAGGTTCCTACGAGCAGTACTTC
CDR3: CAWSVQEGSYEQYF

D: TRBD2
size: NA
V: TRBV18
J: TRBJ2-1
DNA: TGTGCCAGCTCACCAGGGTTTGGCGGGAGTAGTATTGAGCAGTTCTTC
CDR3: CASSPGFGGSSIEQFF

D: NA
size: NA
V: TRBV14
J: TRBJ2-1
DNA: TGTGCCAGCAGCCAAGCAGGGATCAATGAGCAGTTCTTC
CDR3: CASSQAGINEQFF

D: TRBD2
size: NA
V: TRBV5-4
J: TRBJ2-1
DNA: TGTGCCAGCAGCCGCCCCTGGGGGGGAAGCTCCTACAATGAGCAGTTCTTC
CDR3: CASSRPWGGSSYNEQFF

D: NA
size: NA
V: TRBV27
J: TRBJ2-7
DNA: TGTGCCAGCAGTACCACAGTCCTCCCAAACGTAGAGCAGTACTTC
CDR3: CASSTTVLPNVEQYF

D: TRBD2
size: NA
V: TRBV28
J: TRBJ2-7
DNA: TGTGCCAGCAGTTTACGGGGGGATAGGAGCTACGAGCAGTACTTC
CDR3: CASSLRGDRSYEQYF

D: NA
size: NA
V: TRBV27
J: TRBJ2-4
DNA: TGTGCCAGCAGCTCCCAGACCAAAAACATTCAGTACTTC
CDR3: CASSSQTKNIQYF

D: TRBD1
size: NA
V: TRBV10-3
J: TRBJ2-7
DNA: TGTGCCATCGCCCGGACAGGGAACTACGAGCAGTACTTC
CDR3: CAIARTGNYEQYF

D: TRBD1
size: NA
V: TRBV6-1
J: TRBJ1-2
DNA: TGTGCCAGCAGTGGTCAGGGGGCGCTGAATCATGGCTACACCTTC
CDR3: CASSGQGALNHGYTF

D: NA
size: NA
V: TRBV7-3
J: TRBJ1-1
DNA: TGTGCCAGCAGCCCATTGGTCCCGAACACTGAAGCTTTCTTT
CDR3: CASSPLVPNTEAFF

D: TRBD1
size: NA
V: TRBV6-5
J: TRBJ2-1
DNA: TGTGCCAGCATTGGGACAGGGACTGAGCAGTTCTTC
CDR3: CASIGTGTEQFF

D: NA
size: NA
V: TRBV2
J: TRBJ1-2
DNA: TGTGCCAGCCGGAGCTCACAGGGAGGAACCTTC
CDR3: CASRSSQGGTF

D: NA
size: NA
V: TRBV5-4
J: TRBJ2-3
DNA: TGTGCCAGCAGCTCCTCGAGCGCCATAAGCACAGATACGCAGTATTTT
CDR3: CASSSSSAISTDTQYF

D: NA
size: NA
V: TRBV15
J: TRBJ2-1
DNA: TGTGCCACCAGCAGAGATCAGCTACTAACGAGCTCCTACAATGAGCAGTTCTTC
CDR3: CATSRDQLLTSSYNEQFF

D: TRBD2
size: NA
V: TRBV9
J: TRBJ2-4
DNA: TGTGCCAGCAGCGTAGAGACTAGCGGAAACATTCAGTACTTC
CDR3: CASSVETSGNIQYF

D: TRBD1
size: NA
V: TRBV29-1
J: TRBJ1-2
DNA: TGCAGCGTGGGGGACAGGGTCGGCAAGAATCGCGGCTACACCTTC
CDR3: CSVGDRVGKNRGYTF

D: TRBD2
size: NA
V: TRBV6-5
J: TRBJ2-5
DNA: TGTGCAAGCAAGCGGGAGGGGGAGACCCAGTACTTC
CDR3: CASKREGETQYF